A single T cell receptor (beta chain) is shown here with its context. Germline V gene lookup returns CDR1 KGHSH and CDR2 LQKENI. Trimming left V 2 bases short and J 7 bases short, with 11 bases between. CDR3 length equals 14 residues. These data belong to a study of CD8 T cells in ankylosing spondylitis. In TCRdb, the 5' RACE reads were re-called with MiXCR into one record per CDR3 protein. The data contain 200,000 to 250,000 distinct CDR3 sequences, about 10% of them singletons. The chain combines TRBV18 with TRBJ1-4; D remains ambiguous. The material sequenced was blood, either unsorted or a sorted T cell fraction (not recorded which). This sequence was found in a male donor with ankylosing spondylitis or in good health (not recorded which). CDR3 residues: CASSPGQPSEKLFF. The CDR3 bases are TGTGCCAGCTCACCAGGGCAGCCGAGTGAAAAACTGTTTTTT.